Here is one T cell receptor (beta chain) with its context. The record originates from a study of cytomegalovirus exposure and HLA in healthy donors. Data came from immunoSEQ multiplex PCR; TCRdb stores just in-frame clones and leaves some out. This table has under 200,000 clones, 89% appearing once. Trimming cost V 2 bases and J 7 bases; bases outside gene matches: 12. Germline loops: CDR1 MNHEY, CDR2 SVGAGI. The CDR3 length is 16 residues. The sequencing input was PBMCs. The TCR was taken from a woman aged 18-29 years in good health and CMV-seropositive. The J gene is TRBJ2-3, the V gene TRBV6-5; the match to TRBD2 covers 7 bases. CDR3 loop: CASSYVASGLMNTQYF. CDR3 bases: TGTGCCAGCAGTTACGTGGCTAGCGGTTTGATGAATACGCAGTATTTT.